The clone carrying this T cell receptor beta chain was seen only once. The antigen is not known. The junction does not match germline at one end; this may be a read error. This sample was included in a study of response to subunit inactivated influenza vaccine. Study observations and caveats: It was suggested by the authors that few new T cells are recruited by each seasonal influenza vaccination.

A single record per CDR3 protein comes from TCRdb applying MiXCR to the RT-PCR reads. The data contain hundreds of thousands of distinct CDR3 sequences, around 20% of them singletons. The CDR3 runs 16 residues. The receptor was isolated from a man in his fifties or sixties who received an inactivated influenza vaccine. The chain links TRBV12-3 or TRBV12-4 to TRBJ1-1; D remains unclear. The source material was PBMCs from blood, sampled less than 22 months after vaccination. CDR3 amino acids: CASIKSLSGSNTESFF. For the CDR3, the DNA is TGTGCCAGCATCAAATCCCTGTCGGGTTCGAACACTGAATCTTTCTTT.